This entry lists 5 T cell receptor beta chains sequenced from one sample in a study of regulatory T cells in long-lasting Graves disease. Combining iRepertoire HTBI primers with Arm-PCR of CDR3 regions, the authors built TCR beta libraries. In TCRdb, the multiplex PCR reads were re-called with MiXCR into one record per CDR3 protein. The sample consists of roughly 360,000 distinct CDR3 sequences, 20% to 25% of them appearing once. Time point of the sample: persistent/refractory GD, antithyroid drugs over 5 years with positive TRAb. The TCR library was prepared using RNA isolated from PBMCs. Sample: peripheral blood mononuclear cells (PBMCs), taken when the disease was refractory, from a patient treated with antithyroid drugs. The source of these receptors is a woman in her thirties or forties with Graves disease.

The rearrangement uses TRBV5-1 and TRBJ2-7; TRBD2 is a possible D gene (6 bases). V lost 0 bases, J lost 0 bases, and 10 bases lay in between. The CDR3 runs 15 residues. CDR1 SGHRS and CDR2 YFSETQ come from the germline V gene. CDR3 sequence: CASSLDLAISYEQYF. The CDR3 DNA reads as TGCGCCAGCAGCTTGGATCTAGCGATCTCCTACGAGCAGTACTTC.

At least ten counts were recorded for this clonotype. The chain has TRBV10-3 and TRBJ1-1; 8 bases match TRBD1. The CDR3 runs to 13 residues. The J segment lost 0 bases and the V segment lost 11 bases, leaving 5 bases of the junction unmatched. The germline CDR1 and CDR2 sequences are ENHRY and SYGVKD. The DNA for the CDR3 is TGTGCCTTATCAGGGGGCTTGAACACTGAAGCTTTCTTT. Residues: CALSGGLNTEAFF.

This clonotype was counted ten times or more. The chain joins TRBV11-2 to TRBJ2-3; 9 bases map to TRBD1. The germline gives CDR1 SGHAT, CDR2 FQNNGV. V shed 5 bases, J shed 5 bases, and the junction held 8 bases outside the gene matches. The CDR3 is made up of 15 amino acids. The CDR3 sequence is CASSPRDREGDTQYF. The CDR3 DNA is TGTGCCAGCAGCCCCCGGGACAGGGAGGGAGATACGCAGTATTTT.

This clonotype was counted a few times. This chain joins TRBV5-4 and TRBJ2-5; D is undetermined. This CDR3 spans 14 amino acids. Looked up from germline, CDR1 is SGHNT and CDR2 is YYREEE (reference sequence). Between the trimmed V and J ends, which lost 2 bases and 9 bases, there was a span of 17 bases. CDR3 residues: CASSFRGVIKAQYF. In DNA, the CDR3 is TGTGCCAGCAGCTTTCGTGGGGTCATTAAGGCCCAGTACTTC.

This clonotype occurred a few times. This chain joins TRBV11-2 and TRBJ2-7; perhaps D is TRBD1 or TRBD2 (5 bases each). Germline V CDR1 and CDR2: SGHAT, FQNNGV. V was trimmed by 5 bases and J by 1 base, leaving 15 bases between them. This CDR3 has 15 amino acids. The chain's CDR3 is CASSESRGRSYEQYF. The CDR3 nucleotides read TGTGCCAGCAGCGAGAGCCGGGGCCGATCCTACGAGCAGTACTTC.